Shown below are 30 T cell receptor beta chains from a single sample sequenced in a study of T cells in Graves' hyperthyroidism and ophthalmopathy. There were TCR beta CDR3 regions amplified from RNA transcripts. Primed by the HTBI set, a first-round RT-PCR was run on the TCR CDR3. MiXCR, run by TCRdb on the multiplex PCR reads, gives a single entry per CDR3 protein. The sample includes roughly 200,000 distinct CDR3 sequences, 18% seen only once; the top ten take about 45%. The sample consisted of blood. The receptor set was obtained from a man aged 40-49 years with Graves' hyperthyroidism.

The chain uses TRBV3-1 and TRBJ2-7, with 7 bases identical to TRBD1. V gave up 4 bases and J gave up 3 bases; unmatched junction bases: 6. Germline V lookup: CDR1 LGHDT, CDR2 YNNKEL (reference sequence). This CDR3 has 14 amino acids. CDR3 residues: CASSPWDRNYEQYF. The CDR3 DNA is TGTGCCAGCAGCCCTTGGGACAGAAACTACGAGCAGTACTTC.

V gene TRBV6-2 or TRBV6-3 combines with J gene TRBJ2-1; possible D gene TRBD1, 6 bases. Germline values: CDR1 MNHEY, CDR2 SVGEGT. V was shortened by 5 bases and J by 6 bases, with 17 bases between the two germline ends. CDR3 length: 15 amino acids. DNA for the CDR3: TGTGCCAGCAGTAGCAGGGGTGATCATATCAATGAGCAGTTCTTC. Translation: CASSSRGDHINEQFF.

CDR3 sequence reads: CASSYIGQGFQPQHF. The CDR3, as DNA: TGTGCCAGCAGTTATATCGGACAGGGATTTCAGCCCCAGCATTTT. The gene calls are TRBV6-5 and TRBJ1-5; 8 nucleotides align to TRBD1. Losses at the gene ends were 3 bases for V and 6 bases for J; bases not matched to a gene: 7. The germline V gene has CDR1 MNHEY and CDR2 SVGAGI. The CDR3 is 15 residues long.

At least ten counts were recorded for this clonotype. The chain employs TRBV28 and TRBJ2-7; D remains ambiguous. V lost 6 bases, J lost 0 bases, and 18 bases lay in between. This CDR3 has 16 amino acids. In germline, CDR1 is MDHEN, CDR2 SYDVKM. The CDR3: CASSLPRLGYSYEQYF. The CDR3 nucleotides are TGTGCCAGCAGCCTCCCCCGCCTGGGGTACTCCTACGAGCAGTACTTC. Combining the CDR3 with reference TRBV28 and TRBJ2-7 gives the whole variable domain DVKVTQSSRYLVKRTGEKVFLECVQDMDHENMFWYRQDPGLGLRLIYFSYDVKMKEKGDIPEGYSVSREKKERFSLILESASTNQTSMYLCASSLPRLGYSYEQYFGPGTRLTVT.

This clonotype was counted at least ten times. The chain is built from TRBV7-9 and TRBJ2-3; D remains ambiguous. V lost 1 base, J lost 2 bases, and 16 bases lay in between. Germline V gene lookup returns CDR1 SEHNR and CDR2 FQNEAQ (reference sequence). The CDR3 is made up of 17 amino acids. The CDR3: CASSLGAVVTYTDTQYF. The DNA for the CDR3 is TGTGCCAGCAGCTTAGGGGCAGTAGTTACCTACACAGATACGCAGTATTTT.

In this sample, this clonotype turned up a few times. This chain uses TRBV20-1 with TRBJ2-1, with no clear D. Germline CDR1 reads DFQATT; CDR2 reads SNEGSKA (reference sequence). V was clipped by 0 bases and J by 4 bases, with 10 bases between them. This CDR3 contains 14 residues. The chain's CDR3 is CSARDRLEYNEQFF. The DNA of the CDR3 is TGCAGTGCTAGAGATCGGTTGGAGTACAATGAGCAGTTCTTC.

Many counts were recorded for this clonotype. V is TRBV5-1 and J is TRBJ1-6, with 9 bases identical to TRBD1. Germline V gene sequence: CDR1 SGHRS, CDR2 YFSETQ. CDR3 size: 17 residues. Losses at the gene ends were 2 bases for V and 6 bases for J; bases not matched to a gene: 9. CDR3 protein: CASSLMFTDRGNSPLHF. CDR3 DNA: TGCGCCAGCAGCTTAATGTTTACGGACAGGGGTAATTCACCCCTCCACTTT.

As concerns this clonotype: A read error may account for a junction end that differs from germline. The chain recombines TRBV6-5 with TRBJ2-1; no definite D call. The CDR3 sequence is 11 residues long. CDR1 and CDR2 (germline): MNHEY, SVGAGI. The CDR3 protein is CASSYYSEQFF. The CDR3 nucleotides are TGTGCCAGCAGTTACTACAGTGAGCAGTTCTTC.

This clonotype appeared many times. In DNA, the CDR3 is TGTGCCAGCAGTTATGGGGGGGGAACTAATTCACCCCTCCACTTT. Amino acid sequence: CASSYGGGTNSPLHF. The chain carries TRBV27 and TRBJ1-6; tentatively, D is TRBD1 (5 bases). CDR1 MNHEY and CDR2 SMNVEV come from the germline V gene (reference sequence). This CDR3 comprises 15 residues. The ends were cut back, 4 bases at V and 6 bases at J, with 13 bases in the middle.

A remark on this clonotype: The junction differs from germline at one of its ends, possibly a read error. This chain links TRBV12-3 or TRBV12-4 with TRBJ2-7, with 10 bases lining up with TRBD1. This CDR3 comprises 15 residues. CDR3 region: CATSDSGQGFDEQYF. CDR3 in DNA: TGTGCCACCAGTGACTCGGGACAGGGGTTCGACGAGCAGTACTTC.

This clonotype was recorded at least ten times. The chain joins TRBV5-1 to TRBJ2-5, with 9 positions matching TRBD2. The CDR3 length is 16 residues. CDR1 is SGHRS and CDR2 is YFSETQ in the germline V gene. Trimming took 0 bases from V and 1 from J; bases not matched to a gene: 4. The CDR3 DNA is TGCGCCAGCAGCTTGGGAGCGGGGGGACTCCAAGAGACCCAGTACTTC. Translating it yields CASSLGAGGLQETQYF.

The table lists this clonotype with many counts. The chain carries TRBV7-8 and TRBJ2-1; D possibly corresponds to TRBD2 (5 bases). This CDR3 has 14 amino acids. Trimming shortened V by 2 bases and J by 12 bases, and 17 bases separated the two germline ends. The V gene's germline CDR1 is SGHVS and CDR2 FQNEAQ. Written as DNA, the CDR3 is TGTGCCAGCAGCTTACCCCTCGGGGTTACGGGGCAGTTCTTC. Translating it yields CASSLPLGVTGQFF.

The chain carries TRBV7-2 and TRBJ2-3, with TRBD2 matching over 8 bases. The CDR3 extends over 15 amino acids. Trimming removed 1 base from V and 5 bases from J; junction bases left unmatched: 5. Germline CDR1 reads SGHTA; CDR2 reads FQGNSA. CDR3 nucleotide sequence: TGTGCCAGCAGCTTAGTTTCGGGGGGGCAAGATACGCAGTATTTT. As protein: CASSLVSGGQDTQYF.

This clonotype was seen many times. The chain carries TRBV7-2 and TRBJ2-5, with a weak D call TRBD1 (6 bases). The ends were cut back, 5 bases at V and 5 bases at J, with 18 bases in the middle. The CDR3 is made up of 15 amino acids. Germline V gene lookup returns CDR1 SGHTA and CDR2 FQGNSA. CDR3 protein: CASSTLRGTKETQYF. The CDR3, as DNA: TGTGCCAGCAGCACCTTGAGGGGGACCAAGGAGACCCAGTACTTC.

This clonotype was observed at least ten times. The chain couples TRBV29-1 to TRBJ2-2, with D unresolved. V shed 6 bases and J shed 1 base, with 6 bases lying between them. Germline CDR1 and CDR2: SQVTM and ANQGSEA. This CDR3 region has 12 residues. The DNA of the CDR3 is TGCAGCGTCTTAATGAACACCGGGGAGCTGTTTTTT. It codes for CSVLMNTGELFF.

Worth noting for this clonotype: The junction and the germline gene differ at one end; a read error may be behind it. The chain employs TRBV18 and TRBJ1-2; weak D call: TRBD1 (6 bases). The germline gives CDR1 KGHSH, CDR2 LQKENI. This CDR3 region has 14 residues. CDR3 region: CASSQGQMNSGYTF. The CDR3 nucleotides read TGTGCCAGCTCCCAAGGACAGATGAACTCTGGCTACACCTTC.

The table lists this clonotype with many counts. V is TRBV28 and J is TRBJ1-1, with D unclear. The germline V gene encodes CDR1 MDHEN and CDR2 SYDVKM. The V end was cut by 3 bases, the J end by 4 bases, with 12 bases between. This CDR3 has 14 residues. As DNA, the CDR3 is TGTGCCAGCAGTTTGCCGGGTTCGAGCACTGAAGCTTTCTTT. Its protein is CASSLPGSSTEAFF. The full variable domain, in which reference TRBV28 and TRBJ1-1 provide the parts outside the CDR3, is DVKVTQSSRYLVKRTGEKVFLECVQDMDHENMFWYRQDPGLGLRLIYFSYDVKMKEKGDIPEGYSVSREKKERFSLILESASTNQTSMYLCASSLPGSSTEAFFGQGTRLTVV.

This clonotype was seen a few times. V is TRBV24-1 and J is TRBJ2-7; D is ambiguous. V was shortened by 0 bases and J by 4 bases, with 0 bases between the two germline ends. The CDR3 spans 11 residues. The germline CDR1 and CDR2 sequences are KGHDR and SFDVKD. CDR3 sequence: CATSDLYEQYF. CDR3 in DNA: TGTGCCACCAGTGATTTGTACGAGCAGTACTTC.

The rearrangement joins TRBV5-5 to TRBJ1-1; TRBD1 is a possible D gene (5 bases). This CDR3 is 15 amino acids long. CDR1 and CDR2 from the germline V gene are SGHKS and YYEKEE (reference sequence). Between the trimmed V and J ends, which lost 4 bases and 4 bases, there was a span of 17 bases. Here the CDR3 DNA reads TGTGCCAGCAGCCACCGACCGGGGCAGGGCACTGAAGCTTTCTTT. Protein: CASSHRPGQGTEAFF.

This clonotype was seen at least ten times. The rearrangement links TRBV6-1 to TRBJ1-1, with no clear D. Germline assignment: CDR1 MNHNS and CDR2 SASEGT. Between the trimmed V and J ends, which lost 4 bases and 3 bases, there was a span of 9 bases. CDR3 length equals 13 residues. The CDR3 sequence: CASSATIDTEAFF. In nucleotides, the CDR3 is TGTGCCAGCAGTGCGACGATTGACACTGAAGCTTTCTTT.

This clonotype was detected many times. The chain combines TRBV6-1 with TRBJ2-3; D is unresolved. Germline V gene data show CDR1 as MNHNS and CDR2 as SASEGT. Trimming shortened V by 6 bases and J by 5 bases, and 18 bases separated the two germline ends. The CDR3 length is 15 residues. The CDR3 DNA reads as TGTGCCAGCAGCCCCTTACATGGGGTATTAGATACGCAGTATTTT. It specifies CASSPLHGVLDTQYF.

This clonotype was detected only a few times. The V call is TRBV14, the J call TRBJ2-5; D is ambiguous. CDR3 length: 16 amino acids. The germline gives CDR1 SGHDN, CDR2 FVKESK. The V end was cut by 3 bases, the J end by 2 bases, with 16 bases between. The CDR3 coding sequence is TGTGCCAGCAGCCACCACTTTCGGGCTGTTCAAGAGACCCAGTACTTC. This encodes CASSHHFRAVQETQYF.

This clonotype was observed at least ten times. The rearrangement links TRBV12-3 or TRBV12-4 to TRBJ2-7; TRBD2 might be the D (7 bases). The CDR3 runs to 16 residues. Trimming cost V 2 bases and J 6 bases, with 20 bases left between them. CDR3 loop: CASSLTGTTGRGEQYF. DNA for the CDR3: TGTGCCAGCAGTTTAACCGGGACTACAGGGAGGGGCGAGCAGTACTTC.

This sequence joins TRBV29-1 and TRBJ2-7; D is unclear. This CDR3 spans 11 amino acids. Germline CDR1 SQVTM, CDR2 ANQGSEA. With 0 bases removed from V and 7 bases from J, the gap between germline ends came to 7 bases. CDR3 protein: CSVEEFREQYF. The CDR3 DNA reads TGCAGCGTTGAAGAGTTTCGGGAGCAGTACTTC.

This clonotype was counted ten times or more. V is TRBV28 and J is TRBJ2-5; the match to TRBD2 covers 8 bases. CDR1 MDHEN and CDR2 SYDVKM come from the germline V gene. This CDR3 spans 15 amino acids. V lost 8 bases and J lost 2; bases outside the gene matches: 10. The chain's CDR3 is CASCISAGVQETQYF. The DNA for the CDR3 is TGTGCCAGCTGTATCTCAGCGGGGGTTCAAGAGACCCAGTACTTC. Full variable domain (outside the CDR3, taken from reference TRBV28 and TRBJ2-5): DVKVTQSSRYLVKRTGEKVFLECVQDMDHENMFWYRQDPGLGLRLIYFSYDVKMKEKGDIPEGYSVSREKKERFSLILESASTNQTSMYLCASCISAGVQETQYFGPGTRLLVL.

The chain carries TRBV7-2 and TRBJ2-3; TRBD2 matches at 13 bases. V was pared by 5 bases and J by 3 bases, with 8 bases of the junction left unmatched. The length of the CDR3 is 17 residues. CDR1 and CDR2 from the germline V gene are SGHTA and FQGNSA. The DNA of the CDR3 is TGTGCCAGCAGCAGAAGACTAGCGGGGGGTGCAACAGATACGCAGTATTTT. As protein: CASSRRLAGGATDTQYF.

Turning to this clonotype: A much bigger clone sits one base away, suggesting this may be a read error. The rearrangement links TRBV5-5 to TRBJ2-5; D tentatively reads TRBD1 or TRBD2 (6 bases each). The CDR3 length is 14 residues. Per the germline V gene, CDR1 is SGHKS and CDR2 is YYEKEE (reference sequence). V lost 5 bases to trimming and J lost 1 base, with 12 bases between them. The CDR3 here is CASRSRGGQETQYF. The CDR3 DNA reads TGTGCCAGCAGGTCCAGGGGAGGCCAAGAGACCCAGTACTTC.

With respect to this clonotype: Possible read error: a much larger clone is one base away. This chain connects TRBV5-4 to TRBJ1-1; D is unresolved. CDR1 is SGHNT and CDR2 is YYREEE in the germline V gene (reference sequence). The CDR3 extends over 14 amino acids. CDR3 DNA sequence: TGTGCCAACAGCTTTACCGCAGAGAACACTGAAGCTTTCTTT. Protein: CANSFTAENTEAFF.

This clonotype was detected ten times or more. V is TRBV7-2 and J is TRBJ2-7; TRBD1 matches at 8 bases. The CDR3 runs 13 residues. Germline CDR1 is SGHTA and CDR2 is FQGNSA. V was clipped by 10 bases and J by 1 base; unmatched bases: 6. CDR3 bases: TGTGCCACCTCGGGACAGGAGTCCTACGAGCAGTACTTC. Protein product: CATSGQESYEQYF.

The chain recombines TRBV15 with TRBJ1-3, with D unresolved. The germline V gene encodes CDR1 LNHNV and CDR2 YYDKDF (reference sequence). The CDR3 is 17 amino acids. Trimming pared 2 bases from V and 0 bases from J, leaving 14 bases between. CDR3 sequence: CATSRFAGPLSGNTIYF. The CDR3 region has the DNA TGTGCCACCAGCAGATTCGCCGGGCCCCTCTCTGGAAACACCATATATTTT.